In this sample, the clone carrying this TCR beta chain turned up once. The antigen remains undetermined. The CDR3 runs to 15 residues. CDR1 is SGHNT and CDR2 is YENEEA in the germline V gene. Trimming removed 6 bases from V and 4 bases from J; junction bases left unmatched: 8. PCR employed 60 Vbeta and 13 Jbeta primers. TCRdb's copy holds only in-frame clones and misses some; the assay was immunoSEQ multiplex PCR. In the table there are fewer than 95,000 clones, roughly four fifths of which are singletons. The sample belongs to a study of cytomegalovirus exposure and HLA in healthy donors. Findings and caveats of the study: Many donors carried some public TCRs, although rarity characterized most TCR sequences.

The sample consisted of PBMCs. This receptor was identified in a man aged 25 to 40 in good health and CMV-seronegative. J is TRBJ2-5 and V is TRBV11-3; TRBD1 matches 10 bases. CDR3 DNA: TGTGCCAGCAGTGAAACCGGGACAGGGGTAGAGACCCAGTACTTC. This codes for CASSETGTGVETQYF.